Below are 3 T cell receptor beta chains sequenced from a single sample in a study of tumor and adjacent non-tumor tissue in lung cancer (dated by TCRdb to 2016 to 2019). RNA was isolated from bulk unsorted tissue, and RNA quality was assessed with a NanoDrop ND-1000 and an Agilent 2100. Receptor libraries were prepared by multiplex PCR. For sequencing, an Illumina HiSeq 2500 was employed. TCRbeta libraries were built by three rounds of nested PCR using primers (Table S4), following protocols modified from ARM-PCR. TCRdb reran the public reads through fastp at Q25 and MiXCR, keeping productive beta chains. Records with the same CDR3 protein are collapsed into one entry carrying the most frequent genes and DNA. Across this sample there are over 110,000 distinct CDR3 sequences, with around 61% seen only once. 15% to 20% of the sample is in the top ten clones. Sequenced sample: lung tumor tissue. The receptors derive from a man aged 55 to 70 with small cell lung cancer.

In regard to this clonotype: It may be a read error: a sequence one base away is much more abundant. The chain uses TRBV20-1 and TRBJ2-1; 10 positions agree with TRBD2. The germline CDR1 and CDR2 sequences are DFQATT and SNEGSKA (reference sequence). This CDR3 is 17 amino acids long. J was trimmed by 9 bases and V by 3 bases; bases with no gene match: 17. The CDR3 DNA reads as TGCAGTGCTAGTCGGACTAGCGGTCCCGGGAAGGTGGGTGAGCAGTTCTTC. This sequence encodes CSASRTSGPGKVGEQFF.

A note on this clonotype: Mismatch with germline at one junction end may stem from a read error. The chain combines TRBV6-1 with TRBJ2-3; D perhaps matches TRBD2 (6 bases). CDR3 length equals 17 residues. CDR1 and CDR2 from the germline V gene are MNHNS and SASEGT. CDR3 nucleotides: TGTGTCAGCACTGGACTACTTAGGACGCCTTACACAGATACGCAGTATTTT. This sequence encodes CVSTGLLRTPYTDTQYF.

CDR3 coding DNA: TGTGCCAGCAGTTTCTATACCGACACTGAAGCTTTCTTT. Its translation is CASSFYTDTEAFF. This chain links TRBV27 with TRBJ1-1; D not resolved. The CDR3 totals 13 residues. Germline loops: CDR1 MNHEY, CDR2 SMNVEV (reference sequence). The V gene lost 3 bases and the J gene lost 3 bases, with 8 bases spanning the gap.